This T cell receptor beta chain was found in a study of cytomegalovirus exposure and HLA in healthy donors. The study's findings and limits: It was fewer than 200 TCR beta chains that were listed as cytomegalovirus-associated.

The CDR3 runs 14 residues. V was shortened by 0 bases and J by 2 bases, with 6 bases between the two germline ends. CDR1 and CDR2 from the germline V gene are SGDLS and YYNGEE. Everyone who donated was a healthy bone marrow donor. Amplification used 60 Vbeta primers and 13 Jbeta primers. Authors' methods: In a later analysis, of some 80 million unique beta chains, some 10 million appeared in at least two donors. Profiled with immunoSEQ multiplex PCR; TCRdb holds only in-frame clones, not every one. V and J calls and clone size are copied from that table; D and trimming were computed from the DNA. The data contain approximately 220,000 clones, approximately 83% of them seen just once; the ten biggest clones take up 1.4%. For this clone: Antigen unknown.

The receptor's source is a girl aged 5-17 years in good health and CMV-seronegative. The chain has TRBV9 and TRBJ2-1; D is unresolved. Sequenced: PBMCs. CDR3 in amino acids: CASSVDGTYNEQFF. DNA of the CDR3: TGTGCCAGCAGCGTAGACGGTACCTACAATGAGCAGTTCTTC.